A selection of T cell receptor beta chains follows, all from one sample in a study of blood T cell repertoires in COVID-19. Profiled with immunoSEQ multiplex PCR; TCRdb holds only in-frame clones, not every one. The sample carries tens of thousands of clones, 75% to 90% recorded once. Sequencing used peripheral blood. These receptors all come from a human donor in a cohort sampled during active COVID-19. Each CDR3 is given with its conserved first and last residue.

TRBV2 | CASSQGGYDQPQHF
TRBV24-1 | CATSALGPSQAQYF
TRBV11-2 | CASSHTGNTEAFF
TRBV30 | CAWGRLAGATDTQYF
TRBV6-5 | CASSYREGYNEQFF
TRBV7-8 | CASSLLAGVSDTQYF
TRBV21-1 | CASSKIEEAHTF
TRBV7-2 | CASTGLPRGSPLHF
TRBV5-1 | CASSLAGTGGDTQYF
TRBV5-6 | CASSRTGGNWDEQYF
TRBV18 | CASSPSGGSSYEQYF
TRBV9 | CASSPGLAEYNEQFF
TRBV2 | CASTQRSRETQYF
TRBV4-3 | CASSQDYRQGGGEQFF
TRBV7-6 | CASSLGLAQEQYF